These T cell receptor beta chains were read from a single sample in a study of blood T cells in healthy people across ages. TCRdb processed the 5' RACE reads anew with MiXCR; each CDR3 protein has one entry. This sample yields 800,000 to 950,000 distinct CDR3 sequences, of which 30% to 45% are seen a single time; 10% to 15% belongs to the top ten. The sequenced sample consisted of blood. The receptors originated from a man between 18 and 35 years old in good health. The CDR3 runs from the conserved cysteine through the conserved F or W. D genes are given only for firm matches. A row's size may be missing; if present it is once, few, many or a size class.

clone size,V gene,J gene,D gene,CDR3 DNA,CDR3 protein
many,TRBV10-3,TRBJ2-7,.,TGTGCCATCACCACGGAAGGGAAAGGGAACACCGAGCAGTACTTC,CAITTEGKGNTEQYF
.,TRBV7-2,TRBJ2-1,.,TGTGCCAGCAGCTTAGTGGCCCCGAGCTCCTACAATGAGCAGTTCTTC,CASSLVAPSSYNEQFF
many,TRBV7-6,TRBJ2-1,.,TGTGCCAGCAGCTTAGCTTTTAGCAGACTTCCCTACAATGAGCAGTTCTTC,CASSLAFSRLPYNEQFF
many,TRBV5-5,TRBJ1-1,.,TGTGCCAGCAGCTTGAGGTTAGGGACGCCTGAAGCTTTCTTT,CASSLRLGTPEAFF
.,TRBV6-6,TRBJ1-6,.,TGTGCCAGCACCTCTTTTAATTCACCCCTCCACTTT,CASTSFNSPLHF
.,TRBV28,TRBJ1-2,.,TGTGCCAGCAGTTTATCACGGGTCGCCACCTTC,CASSLSRVATF
many,TRBV10-3,TRBJ2-3,.,TGTGCCATCAGTGTCGGCCTCACAGATACGCAGTATTTT,CAISVGLTDTQYF
many,TRBV4-2,TRBJ2-3,TRBD2,TGTGCCAGCAGCCCCCAGACTAGCGGGCCGCCCACAGATACGCAGTATTTT,CASSPQTSGPPTDTQYF
.,TRBV29-1,TRBJ2-2,TRBD2,TGCAGCGTTGCAGCGGGGAGCGCGGGCACCGGGGAGCTGTTTTTT,CSVAAGSAGTGELFF
few,TRBV21-1,TRBJ2-5,.,TGTGCCAGCAGCAAAGTCGTTTCAGGGGCCCGGGAGCAGTACTTC,CASSKVVSGAREQYF
few,TRBV18,TRBJ1-4,TRBD1,TGTGCCAGCTCCCCGACCCGGACAGGGAGAGAAAATGAAAAACTGTTTTTT,CASSPTRTGRENEKLFF
.,TRBV21-1,TRBJ2-7,.,TGTGCCAGCAGCAAAGGTGGGCAGGGTTGGGGTTACGAGCAGTACTTC,CASSKGGQGWGYEQYF
.,TRBV28,TRBJ2-5,.,TGTGCCAGCAGCAACGTTAGGGGCCAAGAGACCCAGTACTTC,CASSNVRGQETQYF
.,TRBV12-3/TRBV12-4,TRBJ1-1,.,TGTGCCAGCAGTTTAGCGGCGGCGCTGAACACTGAAGCTTTCTTT,CASSLAAALNTEAFF
.,TRBV14,TRBJ2-1,.,TGTGCCAGCAGCAGGCTGTTGCATGAGCAGTTCTTC,CASSRLLHEQFF
.,TRBV4-3,TRBJ1-6,.,TGCGCCAGCAGCCAAGGCCCCGACGTTGAGAGTTCACCCCTCCACTTT,CASSQGPDVESSPLHF
few,TRBV6-5,TRBJ2-3,TRBD2,TGTGCCACAAAACCGGGACTAGCGGGGAGCACAGATACGCAGTATTTT,CATKPGLAGSTDTQYF
.,TRBV2,TRBJ2-4,.,TGTGCCAGCAGTGAAGGTCAGGGAAACATTCAGTACTTC,CASSEGQGNIQYF
.,TRBV7-3,TRBJ2-1,.,TGTGCCAGCAGCTTAATCGGGCCAGAAGAGACCCAGTTCTTC,CASSLIGPEETQFF
.,TRBV4-2,TRBJ1-2,.,TGTGCCAGCAGCCAATCCCGAGGGGTTAAAGCTAACTATGGCTACACCTTC,CASSQSRGVKANYGYTF
.,TRBV27,TRBJ2-7,.,TGTGCCAGCCCGGCCCCTTCATTCGAGCAGTACTTC,CASPAPSFEQYF
few,TRBV27,TRBJ1-2,.,TGTGCCAGCAGTTTAGGGTACGGCTATGGCTACACCTTC,CASSLGYGYGYTF
.,TRBV19,TRBJ1-1,TRBD1,TGTGCCAGTCTTCGGACAGGGTGGGGGAACACTGAAGCTTTCTTT,CASLRTGWGNTEAFF
.,TRBV20-1,TRBJ2-2,TRBD1,TGCAGTACTAGGGGGCACTCCGGGGAGCTGTTTTTT,CSTRGHSGELFF
many,TRBV7-2,TRBJ1-1,.,TGTGCCAGCAGCTTATCCGGGGGGCTGGGTGAAGCTTTCTTT,CASSLSGGLGEAFF
many,TRBV5-6,TRBJ1-6,TRBD1,TGTGCCAGCAGCCAGGGACAGGGGAATTCACCCCTCCACTTT,CASSQGQGNSPLHF
.,TRBV12-3/TRBV12-4,TRBJ2-3,.,TGTGCCAGCAGTTCGCTTACAGGGTTCAGCACAGATACGCAGTATTTT,CASSSLTGFSTDTQYF
few,TRBV5-1,TRBJ1-1,.,TGCGCCAGCAGCTTGGTAGAGGGCGCCTGGCCTGAAGCTTTCTTT,CASSLVEGAWPEAFF
many,TRBV6-5,TRBJ2-7,.,TGTGCCAGCAGTTCCTTCACCTACGAGCAGTACTTC,CASSSFTYEQYF
.,TRBV21-1,TRBJ2-7,.,TGTGCCAGCAGCTGCGGCTCCCCATACGAGCAGTACTTC,CASSCGSPYEQYF
few,TRBV7-9,TRBJ2-1,.,TGTGCCAGCAGCTTAGCAGACCACTACAATGAGCAGTTCTTC,CASSLADHYNEQFF
.,TRBV12-3/TRBV12-4,TRBJ2-3,.,TGTGCCAGCAGTTTTCAGGGCGTCTTCGCAGATACGCAGTATTTT,CASSFQGVFADTQYF
.,TRBV5-1,TRBJ2-7,.,TGCGCCAGCAGCTTGAATAGGGGGAGTACCTACAATGAGCAGTACTTC,CASSLNRGSTYNEQYF
.,TRBV27,TRBJ1-2,.,TGTGCCAGCAGTTGGGCGCGGACGCGATATGGCTACACCTTC,CASSWARTRYGYTF
few,TRBV7-8,TRBJ1-6,TRBD1,TGTGCCAGCAGCTCCCGGGACAGGGCTGGGGATTCACCCCTCCACTTT,CASSSRDRAGDSPLHF
few,TRBV5-5,TRBJ1-1,.,TGTGCCAGCAGCCCGCAATCAACAATGGAGAACACTGAAGCTTTCTTT,CASSPQSTMENTEAFF
.,TRBV7-6,TRBJ2-5,TRBD1,TGTGCCAGCAGCTTATATCTGAGACAGGGTGCCGGAGAGACCCAGTACTTC,CASSLYLRQGAGETQYF
.,TRBV27,TRBJ2-2,.,TGTGCCAGCAGTTTATTCGCCCCTTTTCCGTCGGCCCCGAACACCGGGGAGCTGTTTTTT,CASSLFAPFPSAPNTGELFF
many,TRBV20-1,TRBJ2-6,.,TGCAGTGCCCCTGGGGGGCGTACCTCTGGGGCCAACGTCCTGACTTTC,CSAPGGRTSGANVLTF
few,TRBV20-1,TRBJ1-5,.,TGCAGTGCTAGCCGGACAGCAAATCAGCCCCAGCATTTT,CSASRTANQPQHF
.,TRBV12-5,TRBJ2-3,TRBD1,TGTGCTAGTGGTCCCGGGACAGGGGTCGCAGATACGCAGTATTTT,CASGPGTGVADTQYF
.,TRBV19,TRBJ1-2,TRBD1,TGTGCCAGTAGTCGCAGACAGGGAGGTTTTAGTGGCTACACCTTC,CASSRRQGGFSGYTF
many,TRBV20-1,TRBJ2-3,.,TGCAGTGCTAGAGGAAATCCCGGCAGGGGAGGGGGAGGCACAGATACGCAGTATTTT,CSARGNPGRGGGGTDTQYF
few,TRBV10-3,TRBJ1-1,.,TGTGCCATCAGTGAGTCGGGCAGGGCGGGCGCTGAAGCTTTCTTT,CAISESGRAGAEAFF
few,TRBV12-3/TRBV12-4,TRBJ2-1,TRBD1,TGTGCCAGCAGTCACCGGGACAGGGAAAGTGAGCAGTTCTTC,CASSHRDRESEQFF
.,TRBV6-2/TRBV6-3,TRBJ2-3,.,TGTGCCAGCAGTGTCCGGGACGGTTATACGCAGTATTTT,CASSVRDGYTQYF
many,TRBV7-9,TRBJ2-1,.,TGTGCCAGCAGCTTGGCAGACTATGAGCAGTTCTTC,CASSLADYEQFF
many,TRBV20-1,TRBJ2-1,TRBD2,TGCAGTCCTACCGGGGGCGGGGGGTATAATGAGCAGTTCTTC,CSPTGGGGYNEQFF
many,TRBV4-1,TRBJ1-5,.,TGCGCCAGCAGCCAAACGGATATGGGCTTCGTCAATCAGCCCCAGCATTTT,CASSQTDMGFVNQPQHF
.,TRBV7-9,TRBJ2-4,.,TGTGCCAGCAGCTTCCCCGGACGACACCAAGAAAACATTCAGTACTTC,CASSFPGRHQENIQYF
few,TRBV20-1,TRBJ1-1,.,TGCAGAGAGCGACCGATGACCATGAACACTGAAGCTTTCTTT,CRERPMTMNTEAFF